Presented here are 32 T cell receptor beta chains from one specimen sequenced in a study of beta chain features in type 1 diabetes. The entirety of the isolated RNA underwent reverse transcription, so expressed TCRB transcripts were sequenced. TCRdb keeps only in-frame clones here, not all; method: immunoSEQ multiplex PCR. The sample shows about 900,000 clones, roughly 17% of them seen only once. The sample comprised naive CD4+ T cells from blood. These receptors originate from a woman between 18 and 29 years old in good health.

The chain uses TRBV7-6 and TRBJ1-6; TRBD1 is a possible D gene (5 bases). Per germline, CDR1 SGHVS and CDR2 FNYEAQ. The CDR3 sequence is 15 residues long. Between the trimmed V and J ends, which lost 5 bases and 10 bases, there was a span of 18 bases. The CDR3 bases are TGTGCCAGCAGCCCCCGAACAGGTAGCGGCTCACCCCTCCACTTT. Protein: CASSPRTGSGSPLHF. The full variable domain, its missing parts supplied by reference TRBV7-6 and TRBJ1-6, is GAGVSQSPRYKVTKRGQDVALRCDPISGHVSLYWYRQALGQGPEFLTYFNYEAQQDKSGLPNDRFSAERPEGSISTLTIQRTEQRDSAMYRCASSPRTGSGSPLHFGNGTRLTVT.

This clone was seen a few times. The rearrangement uses TRBV7-8 and TRBJ2-1; perhaps TRBD2 as D (7 bases). The CDR3 consists of 16 residues. The V end lost 5 bases, the J end lost 2 bases, and 16 bases lay between the germline ends. The germline V gene has CDR1 SGHVS and CDR2 FQNEAQ. The CDR3 nucleotides are TGTGCCAGCAGCCATAGGGGGAGGGCCGCCTACAATGAGCAGTTCTTC. It specifies CASSHRGRAAYNEQFF.

The CDR3 bases are TGTGCCAGCTCCCAGGGACGGTCCTCCTACAATGAGCAGTTCTTC. Its protein is CASSQGRSSYNEQFF. V and J are TRBV18 and TRBJ2-1; D possibly matches TRBD1 or TRBD2 (5 bases each). Germline V gene lookup returns CDR1 KGHSH and CDR2 LQKENI. Between the trimmed V and J ends, which lost 6 bases and 0 bases, there was a span of 12 bases. The length of the CDR3 is 15 residues.

This clone appeared a few times. The chain recombines TRBV7-2 with TRBJ2-5; tentatively, D is TRBD2 (5 bases). Germline loops: CDR1 SGHTA, CDR2 FQGNSA. The CDR3 length is 15 residues. V dropped 0 bases and J dropped 2 bases, with 10 bases sitting between them. The CDR3 DNA reads TGTGCCAGCAGCTTAGCGCCGGGGAGACAAGAGACCCAGTACTTC. It specifies CASSLAPGRQETQYF.

In this sample, this clone turned up a few times. This chain links TRBV27 with TRBJ2-7; the D is unclear. V was cut by 6 bases and J by 3 bases, with 6 bases left in between. Germline CDR1 MNHEY, CDR2 SMNVEV (reference sequence). The CDR3 extends over 11 amino acids. The CDR3 nucleotides are TGTGCCAGCAGCAAAAACTACGAGCAGTACTTC. Translation gives CASSKNYEQYF.

This clone appeared a few times. V and J are TRBV19 and TRBJ2-4; 7 nucleotides match TRBD1. Germline CDR1 reads LNHDA; CDR2 reads SQIVND (reference sequence). The V segment lost 1 base and the J segment 8 bases; nucleotides outside the gene matches: 2. The CDR3 consists of 13 residues. CDR3 in amino acids: CASSIGQGDIQYF. In DNA form, the CDR3 reads TGTGCCAGTAGTATAGGACAGGGAGACATTCAGTACTTC.

This clone was seen a few times. The rearrangement links TRBV14 to TRBJ2-2; TRBD1 matches at 9 bases. Trimming took 5 bases from V and 3 from J; bases not matched to a gene: 7. Germline V CDR1 and CDR2: SGHDN, FVKESK. This CDR3 spans 16 amino acids. As DNA, the CDR3 is TGTGCCAGCAGCGCCCACAGGGGGCTGGACACCGGGGAGCTGTTTTTT. It specifies CASSAHRGLDTGELFF.

Only a few counts were recorded for this clone. V and J are TRBV28 and TRBJ2-7; TRBD1 aligns across 7 bases. The CDR3 extends over 13 amino acids. J was trimmed by 2 bases and V by 8 bases; bases with no gene match: 6. Germline V gives CDR1 MDHEN, CDR2 SYDVKM. CDR3 residues: CASLDRNTYEQYF. The DNA of the CDR3 is TGTGCCAGCTTGGACAGGAACACCTACGAGCAGTACTTC.

The rearrangement joins TRBV4-2 to TRBJ2-1; 8 bases fit TRBD2. J was trimmed by 2 bases and V by 0 bases; bases with no gene match: 3. This CDR3 has 16 residues. The germline V gene encodes CDR1 LGHNA and CDR2 YNFKEQ. CDR3 DNA: TGTGCCAGCAGCCAAGATTGGCGGGGGGCCTACAATGAGCAGTTCTTC. Its translation: CASSQDWRGAYNEQFF.

V gene TRBV5-4 combines with J gene TRBJ2-1, with TRBD2 matching 8 bases. CDR1 and CDR2 from the germline V gene are SGHNT and YYREEE (reference sequence). V lost 0 bases and J lost 9; bases outside the gene matches: 11. CDR3 size: 16 residues. The CDR3 sequence is CASSLGITRAGAEQFF. CDR3 in DNA: TGTGCCAGCAGCTTGGGCATTACTAGAGCGGGAGCTGAGCAGTTCTTC.

The rearrangement links TRBV7-2 to TRBJ2-3; TRBD2 agrees at 9 bases. The V gene's germline CDR1 is SGHTA and CDR2 FQGNSA. With V trimmed by 2 bases and J by 2 bases, 5 bases remained unmatched. This CDR3 is 16 amino acids long. CDR3 residues: CASSLRAGGDTDTQYF. CDR3 bases: TGTGCCAGCAGCTTACGGGCGGGAGGGGACACAGATACGCAGTATTTT.

In this sample, this clone turned up a few times. The V call is TRBV6-1, the J call TRBJ2-7; D is undetermined. The length of the CDR3 is 13 residues. Germline lookup yields CDR1 MNHNS and CDR2 SASEGT. V lost 4 bases and J lost 7, with 14 bases in between. The CDR3 protein is CASSVAFVVEQYF. Written as DNA, the CDR3 is TGTGCCAGCAGTGTGGCCTTCGTCGTGGAGCAGTACTTC.

The chain links TRBV7-8 to TRBJ2-6; 10 bases are shared with TRBD2. Losses at the gene ends were 0 bases for V and 4 bases for J; bases not matched to a gene: 9. The CDR3 totals 19 residues. The germline CDR1 and CDR2 sequences are SGHVS and FQNEAQ. In nucleotides, the CDR3 is TGTGCCAGCAGCTTAGCGCGTCTAGCGGGAGTATCCGGGGCCAACGTCCTGACTTTC. Translated, it gives CASSLARLAGVSGANVLTF.

This clone came up once. The rearrangement uses TRBV19 and TRBJ1-2; tentatively, D is TRBD1 (6 bases). CDR3 length: 16 residues. V shed 6 bases and J shed 4 bases, with 21 bases lying between them. CDR1 is LNHDA and CDR2 is SQIVND in the germline V gene (reference sequence). The CDR3 protein is CASSTTGFSASYGYTF. DNA for the CDR3: TGTGCCAGTAGCACGACAGGTTTTAGCGCTAGCTATGGCTACACCTTC.

CDR3 nucleotides: TGTGCCAGCAGCTTACAACGGGAGGGATGGGAGACCCAGTACTTC. Protein: CASSLQREGWETQYF. The chain is built from TRBV7-3 and TRBJ2-5; 8 nucleotides agree with TRBD2. The V gene's germline CDR1 is SGHTA and CDR2 FQGTGA. After removal of 2 bases from V and 5 bases from J, the junction contained 7 bases not matched to a gene. CDR3 length: 15 amino acids.

The CDR3 sequence is CASMRASGSRETQYF. The CDR3 coding sequence is TGTGCCAGCATGCGGGCTAGCGGGAGCCGGGAGACCCAGTACTTC. The chain recombines TRBV6-5 with TRBJ2-5; 10 positions match TRBD2. Per germline, CDR1 MNHEY and CDR2 SVGAGI. The CDR3 contains 15 residues. V was clipped by 7 bases and J by 5 bases; unmatched bases: 10.

This clone was seen many times. The V call is TRBV4-3, the J call TRBJ2-6; 7 positions match TRBD1. Germline V CDR1 and CDR2: LGHNA, YSLEER. The CDR3 is 17 amino acids. The J segment lost 4 bases and the V segment lost 0 bases, leaving 6 bases of the junction unmatched. For the CDR3, the DNA is TGCGCCAGCAGCCAAGACCCCACAGGGGCCGGGGCCAACGTCCTGACTTTC. It is translated as CASSQDPTGAGANVLTF.

The chain combines TRBV28 with TRBJ2-1; TRBD1 matches at 9 bases. The CDR3 consists of 15 residues. The junction had 6 bases not matched to a gene; V was cut back by 3 bases and J by 6 bases. Germline-derived CDR1 and CDR2 are MDHEN and SYDVKM. CDR3 amino acids: CASSLGTGPRNEQFF. The DNA for the CDR3 is TGTGCCAGCAGTTTGGGGACAGGGCCCCGCAATGAGCAGTTCTTC.

This clone was seen once. The J gene is TRBJ2-2, the V gene TRBV29-1; D gene unclear. V dropped 4 bases and J dropped 3 bases, with 9 bases sitting between them. The CDR3 has 13 amino acids. CDR1 and CDR2 (germline): SQVTM, ANQGSEA. CDR3 sequence: CSVAYKYTGELFF. The CDR3 DNA reads as TGCAGCGTTGCGTACAAGTACACCGGGGAGCTGTTTTTT.

To note about this clone: The sample has other DNA sequences that encode this CDR3 too. The gene calls are TRBV7-2 and TRBJ2-2, with TRBD2 matching 7 bases. Trimming took 1 base from V and 0 from J; bases not matched to a gene: 2. The germline V gene encodes CDR1 SGHTA and CDR2 FQGNSA. There are 16 residues in the CDR3. CDR3 protein: CASSLGGLPNTGELFF. The CDR3 region has the DNA TGTGCCAGCAGCTTAGGGGGACTACCGAACACCGGGGAGCTGTTTTTT.

This clone was counted between two and nine times. This sequence joins TRBV4-3 and TRBJ2-1; TRBD1 is a possible D gene (6 bases). There are 16 residues in the CDR3. CDR1 is LGHNA and CDR2 is YSLEER in the germline V gene. Trimming left V 0 bases short and J 5 bases short, with 14 bases between. CDR3 protein: CASSQDLGGTHNEQFF. CDR3 sequence (DNA): TGCGCCAGCAGCCAAGATCTTGGTGGGACACACAATGAGCAGTTCTTC.

J is TRBJ2-3 and V is TRBV5-6; the D gene is possibly TRBD1 (5 bases). The CDR3 runs to 15 residues. With 6 bases removed from V and 2 bases from J, the gap between germline ends came to 16 bases. Germline V gene sequence: CDR1 SGHDT, CDR2 YYEEEE. CDR3 sequence: CASTTSGLPTDTQYF. The CDR3 bases are TGTGCCAGCACCACTTCAGGGTTGCCCACAGATACGCAGTATTTT.

The CDR3 loop reads CASTRGLAGGSSYEQYF. CDR3 bases: TGTGCCAGCACCCGCGGACTAGCGGGAGGGAGCTCCTACGAGCAGTACTTC. This sequence joins TRBV25-1 and TRBJ2-7, with 15 bases that match TRBD2. Trimming took 7 bases from V and 0 from J; bases not matched to a gene: 7. The CDR3 spans 17 residues. The germline CDR1 and CDR2 sequences are MGHDK and SYGVNS.

The chain joins TRBV18 to TRBJ2-3; TRBD2 aligns across 9 bases. This CDR3 is built from 16 residues. Germline trimming cut 0 bases from V and 4 bases from J; bases unmatched to any gene: 5. Germline V CDR1 and CDR2: KGHSH, LQKENI. The CDR3 sequence is CASSPPIAGAADTQYF. CDR3 coding DNA: TGTGCCAGCTCACCACCCATAGCGGGAGCGGCAGATACGCAGTATTTT.

This clone was counted once. The rearrangement links TRBV15 to TRBJ2-7, with D tentatively TRBD2 (6 bases). Trimming took 1 base from V and 0 from J, leaving 7 bases between them. The CDR3 has 14 residues. Germline assignment: CDR1 LNHNV and CDR2 YYDKDF (reference sequence). As DNA, the CDR3 is TGTGCCACCAGCAGAGGGACTATCTCCTACGAGCAGTACTTC. Protein product: CATSRGTISYEQYF.

This clone was detected a few times. The V call is TRBV25-1, the J call TRBJ1-6, with D possibly matching TRBD1 (5 bases). V lost 4 bases, J lost 8 bases, and 12 bases lay in between. This CDR3 spans 14 amino acids. The germline CDR1 and CDR2 sequences are MGHDK and SYGVNS. The CDR3 DNA is TGTGCCAGCAGTGGAAGGGACTCCTATTCACCCCTCCACTTT. Residues: CASSGRDSYSPLHF.

This clone turned up a few times. V gene TRBV5-1 combines with J gene TRBJ2-1; weak D call: TRBD2 (6 bases). This CDR3 region has 13 residues. V was clipped by 4 bases and J by 10 bases, with 15 bases between them. Germline lookup yields CDR1 SGHRS and CDR2 YFSETQ. The CDR3 sequence: CASSPHEGGEQFF. The CDR3 region has the DNA TGCGCCAGCAGCCCCCATGAGGGAGGCGAGCAGTTCTTC.

This clone has just a few counts. Additional DNA sequences in this sample encode the identical CDR3. The chain couples TRBV18 to TRBJ1-2, with TRBD1 identical over 10 bases. This CDR3 comprises 14 residues. V lost 2 bases, J lost 4 bases, and 1 base stayed unmatched. Germline CDR1 and CDR2: KGHSH and LQKENI. CDR3 bases: TGTGCCAGCTCACCAGGGACAGGGGCCTATGGCTACACCTTC. It encodes CASSPGTGAYGYTF.

V is TRBV2 and J is TRBJ2-3, with TRBD2 matching 11 bases. CDR3 length: 15 amino acids. The V segment lost 6 bases and the J segment 1 base; nucleotides outside the gene matches: 3. Germline V gene lookup returns CDR1 SNHLY and CDR2 FYNNEI. CDR3 DNA: TGTGCCAGCAGCCCGGGACTAGCGGGCACAGATACGCAGTATTTT. Translation gives CASSPGLAGTDTQYF.

The chain is built from TRBV7-2 and TRBJ2-3, with TRBD1 matching over 9 bases. Germline V lookup: CDR1 SGHTA, CDR2 FQGNSA. The trim removed 7 bases at V and 2 bases at J, leaving 10 bases unmatched. CDR3 length equals 16 residues. The CDR3, as DNA: TGTGCCAGCAACATCCCCGGGACAGGGATCACAGATACGCAGTATTTT. Its protein product is CASNIPGTGITDTQYF.

The chain has TRBV9 and TRBJ2-5; D gene uncertain. The V end lost 4 bases, the J end lost 4 bases, and 20 bases lay between the germline ends. The CDR3 length is 16 residues. CDR1 is SGDLS and CDR2 is YYNGEE in the germline V gene. CDR3 sequence: CASSPRGGSNGETQYF. In DNA form, the CDR3 reads TGTGCCAGCAGCCCCCGTGGCGGTTCAAACGGAGAGACCCAGTACTTC.

The J gene is TRBJ2-7, the V gene TRBV9; tentatively, D is TRBD1 (6 bases). This CDR3 has 15 residues. V was clipped by 4 bases and J by 4 bases, with 18 bases between them. The germline CDR1 and CDR2 sequences are SGDLS and YYNGEE. In DNA, the CDR3 is TGTGCCAGCAGCTTCGCAGCCGGGACACCTTACGAGCAGTACTTC. Translating it yields CASSFAAGTPYEQYF.